A single TCR beta chain is shown here with its context. The antigen is unknown. The entry originates in a study of CD8 T cells in ankylosing spondylitis. General observations from the study: Researchers report that disease-linked clones proved CD8+ and relatively rare in peripheral blood. The authors reported significant enrichment of disease-linked clones in matched ankylosing spondylitis synovial fluid.

CDR1 and CDR2 from the germline V gene are LGHDT and YNNKEL (reference sequence). The junction had 7 bases not matched to a gene; V was cut back by 0 bases and J by 8 bases. The CDR3 spans 15 residues. Libraries of TCR beta came from quantitative 5'-RACE with molecular barcodes. Via MiXCR, TCRdb re-called the 5' RACE reads, giving one row per CDR3 protein. The table shows roughly 260,000 distinct CDR3 sequences, with 20% occurring only once. This chain uses TRBV3-1 with TRBJ2-1; 7 nucleotides match TRBD1. Sequences were obtained from blood, either unsorted or a sorted T cell fraction (not recorded which). This TCR was sampled from a male donor with ankylosing spondylitis or in good health (not recorded which). The CDR3 reads CASSQDPYRGDEQFF. CDR3 nucleotides: TGTGCCAGCAGCCAAGACCCTTACAGGGGCGATGAGCAGTTCTTC.